The 21 T cell receptor beta chains below all came from one sample that was sequenced in a study of blood T cell repertoires in COVID-19. Assay used: immunoSEQ multiplex PCR; TCRdb lists only in-frame clones, some missing. The sample shows around 58,000 clones, approximately 80% of them seen only once. The sample taken for sequencing was PBMCs or T cells enriched from blood (not recorded which). The receptor set was obtained from a woman aged 40 to 50 with acute COVID-19.

CDR3 in amino acids: CASTRLAGEITDTQYF. The CDR3 DNA sequence: TGTGCCAGTACCCGGCTAGCGGGGGAGATCACAGATACGCAGTATTTT. The chain employs TRBV19 and TRBJ2-3; TRBD2 matches at 10 bases. The CDR3 runs to 16 residues. Germline V CDR1 and CDR2: LNHDA, SQIVND (reference sequence). V lost 7 bases and J lost 2; bases outside the gene matches: 9.

The gene calls are TRBV5-5 and TRBJ2-2; TRBD2 matches 8 bases. This CDR3 contains 15 residues. V lost 4 bases, J lost 4 bases, and 6 bases stayed unmatched. CDR1 SGHKS and CDR2 YYEKEE come from the germline V gene (reference sequence). CDR3 loop: CASSTGGEITGELFF. The CDR3 coding sequence is TGTGCCAGCAGCACCGGGGGGGAGATCACCGGGGAGCTGTTTTTT.

This chain links TRBV20-1 with TRBJ1-4; D unclear. The CDR3 is made up of 11 amino acids. Trimming stripped 7 bases from V and 8 bases from J, with 11 bases between. In germline, CDR1 is DFQATT, CDR2 SNEGSKA (reference sequence). This chain's CDR3 is CSGKAGEKLFF. CDR3 nucleotides: TGCAGTGGGAAGGCGGGCGAAAAACTGTTTTTT.

The chain uses TRBV2 and TRBJ2-3; D is uncertain. Germline CDR1 reads SNHLY; CDR2 reads FYNNEI. The CDR3 totals 13 residues. V dropped 6 bases and J dropped 3 bases, with 10 bases sitting between them. CDR3 protein: CASREQQTDTQYF. The CDR3 DNA reads as TGTGCCAGCAGAGAGCAACAGACAGATACGCAGTATTTT.

V usage is TRBV20-1 and J usage is TRBJ2-7; no reliable D call. Trimming left V 1 base short and J 3 bases short, with 4 bases between. The CDR3 runs to 11 residues. Germline V gene sequence: CDR1 DFQATT, CDR2 SNEGSKA (reference sequence). Here the CDR3 reads CSARAYYEQYV. CDR3 nucleotides: TGCAGTGCTAGAGCTTACTACGAGCAGTACGTC.

This chain links TRBV6-5 with TRBJ1-5, with a possible D match to TRBD1 (6 bases). From germline, CDR1 is MNHEY and CDR2 SVGAGI. The V gene lost 7 bases and the J gene lost 2 bases, with 9 bases spanning the gap. This CDR3 region has 13 residues. CDR3 residues: CASNRERNQPQHF. CDR3 sequence (DNA): TGTGCCAGCAACAGGGAACGCAATCAGCCCCAGCATTTT.

This sequence joins TRBV10-3 and TRBJ2-1; TRBD2 matches 10 bases. The germline gives CDR1 ENHRY, CDR2 SYGVKD. Trimming took 0 bases from V and 5 from J; bases not matched to a gene: 10. The CDR3 covers 18 residues. CDR3 loop: CAISESPAGGVGNNEQFF. The CDR3 bases are TGTGCCATCAGTGAGTCCCCAGCGGGAGGGGTGGGGAACAATGAGCAGTTCTTC.

The chain combines TRBV15 with TRBJ1-2, with TRBD1 identical over 10 bases. This CDR3 region has 18 residues. After removal of 5 bases from V and 4 bases from J, the junction contained 16 bases not matched to a gene. The germline gives CDR1 LNHNV, CDR2 YYDKDF (reference sequence). CDR3 DNA sequence: TGTGCCACCAGCGGAAGTATCGGTGTGGGGACAGGGGTCTATGGCTACACCTTC. This encodes CATSGSIGVGTGVYGYTF.

The chain recombines TRBV7-9 with TRBJ1-1; D remains unclear. Germline V lookup: CDR1 SEHNR, CDR2 FQNEAQ (reference sequence). CDR3 size: 13 residues. Trimming took off 7 bases at V and 0 bases at J, with 9 bases between the two ends. CDR3 loop: CASTPNMNTEAFF. The CDR3 DNA follows: TGTGCCAGCACCCCCAACATGAACACTGAAGCTTTCTTT.

This sequence joins TRBV6-1 and TRBJ2-7; possibly TRBD2 for D (6 bases). Germline V lookup: CDR1 MNHNS, CDR2 SASEGT. This CDR3 is built from 14 residues. The V and J ends lost 2 bases and 3 bases respectively, with 11 bases between them. The CDR3 DNA sequence: TGTGCCAGCAGTGAATGGCGGGGTGTCTACGAGCAGTACGTC. Translating gives CASSEWRGVYEQYV.

The chain has TRBV6-1 and TRBJ2-7, with D unresolved. Between the trimmed V and J ends, which lost 2 bases and 4 bases, there was a span of 9 bases. The germline V gene encodes CDR1 MNHNS and CDR2 SASEGT. The CDR3 spans 13 residues. The CDR3 DNA reads as TGTGCCAGCAGTGAAAGCGTCTTGTACGAGCAGTACGTC. Translated: CASSESVLYEQYV.

This chain connects TRBV4-2 to TRBJ2-1; 9 bases match TRBD2. CDR1 LGHNA and CDR2 YNFKEQ come from the germline V gene. The CDR3 spans 15 residues. V lost 0 bases and J lost 7; bases outside the gene matches: 4. The chain's CDR3 is CASSQEGGRANEQFF. The CDR3 region has the DNA TGTGCCAGCAGCCAAGAAGGCGGGAGGGCTAATGAGCAGTTCTTC.

This clone came up once. The rearrangement links TRBV6-1 to TRBJ1-2; no clear D gene. The germline CDR1 and CDR2 sequences are MNHNS and SASEGT. V was trimmed by 2 bases and J by 8 bases, leaving 6 bases between them. This CDR3 region has 11 residues. The CDR3 reads CASSEPLGYTF. DNA of the CDR3: TGTGCCAGCAGTGAACCCCTCGGCTACACCTTC.

V gene TRBV7-2 combines with J gene TRBJ2-3, with D uncertain. Germline CDR1 SGHTA, CDR2 FQGNSA. Trimming left V 5 bases short and J 2 bases short, with 11 bases between. This CDR3 is 14 amino acids long. CDR3 DNA sequence: TGTGCCAGCAGCATAAATCGACTCACAGATACGCAGTATTTT. This encodes CASSINRLTDTQYF.

The rearrangement joins TRBV5-1 to TRBJ2-5; weak D call: TRBD1 (5 bases). Trimming took 4 bases from V and 0 from J, leaving 7 bases between them. This CDR3 region has 13 residues. Germline loops: CDR1 SGHRS, CDR2 YFSETQ. The CDR3 DNA reads TGCGCCAGCAGCGAGACAGACCAAGAGACCCAGTACTTC. It yields the protein CASSETDQETQYF.

Here the CDR3 DNA reads TGTGCCAGCAGTTTTACTAGTTCCTACGAGCAGTACGTC. Translated: CASSFTSSYEQYV. The gene calls are TRBV12-3 or TRBV12-4 and TRBJ2-7; tentative D call: TRBD2 (5 bases). This CDR3 has 13 residues. V dropped 3 bases and J dropped 1 base, with 7 bases sitting between them.

V and J are TRBV7-2 and TRBJ1-1; D gene uncertain. CDR1 is SGHTA, CDR2 FQGNSA, per germline. The CDR3 totals 14 residues. V lost 6 bases, J lost 1 base, and 12 bases lay in between. As DNA, the CDR3 is TGTGCCAGCAGGCGGCGGGAGTCGAACACTGAAGCTTTCTTT. It yields the protein CASRRRESNTEAFF.

The chain recombines TRBV11-3 with TRBJ2-1, with TRBD2 matching over 14 bases. There are 16 residues in the CDR3. Germline V gene data show CDR1 as SGHNT and CDR2 as YENEEA. The V and J ends lost 2 bases and 7 bases, in that order; junction bases with no gene match: 4. CDR3 region: CASSLKGLAGVNEQFF. CDR3 nucleotide sequence: TGTGCCAGCAGCTTAAAGGGACTAGCGGGGGTGAATGAGCAGTTCTTC. Based on the CDR3 plus reference TRBV11-3 and TRBJ2-1, the full variable domain is EAGVVQSPRYKIIEKKQPVAFWCNPISGHNTLYWYLQNLGQGPELLIRYENEEAVDDSQLPKDRFSAERLKGVDSTLKIQPAELGDSAVYLCASSLKGLAGVNEQFFGPGTRLTVL.

For the CDR3, the DNA is TGCGCCAGCAGCTTGGACAGGGTAGTCACTGAAGCTTTCTTT. Its protein product is CASSLDRVVTEAFF. This chain links TRBV5-1 with TRBJ1-1, with D possibly being TRBD1 (6 bases). Germline values: CDR1 SGHRS, CDR2 YFSETQ. The CDR3 runs to 14 residues. With 0 bases removed from V and 4 bases from J, the gap between germline ends came to 10 bases.

This chain's CDR3 is CASSSNRATEAFF. The CDR3 DNA is TGTGCCAGCAGTTCAAACAGGGCAACTGAAGCTTTCTTT. The genes are TRBV28 and TRBJ1-1, with D possibly TRBD1 on 6 matching bases. Deletions cut 4 bases from V and 5 bases from J, with 11 bases between. The germline V gene encodes CDR1 MDHEN and CDR2 SYDVKM. The CDR3 length is 13 residues.

The chain uses TRBV21-1 and TRBJ2-5; the D call in the table, TRBD2, was not verified against the DNA. TRBV21-1 is marked as a pseudogene. This CDR3 is built from 19 residues. The CDR3 nucleotides read TGTGCCAGCAGCTACGAAGAGGGACTAGCGGGGGCCGGCCCGCAGACCCAGTACTTC. Translation gives CASSYEEGLAGAGPQTQYF.